The 8 T cell receptor beta chains given below trace back to one sample, sequenced in a study of blood T cell repertoires in COVID-19. Generated by immunoSEQ multiplex PCR, the TCRdb table keeps only in-frame clones and is missing some. The repertoire holds approximately 90,000 clones, with 60% to 85% as singletons. Sequencing was carried out using peripheral blood. Receptor source: a human donor in a cohort sampled during active COVID-19.

V gene TRBV7-8 combines with J gene TRBJ2-5, with 9 bases lining up with TRBD1. Germline V gives CDR1 SGHVS, CDR2 FQNEAQ. The CDR3 covers 17 residues. The J segment lost 8 bases and the V segment lost 1 base, leaving 14 bases of the junction unmatched. The CDR3, as DNA: TGTGCCAGCAGCTTAGGAGGGTCGACAGGGGGGCATGAAACCCAGTACTTC. The encoded protein is CASSLGGSTGGHETQYF.

The CDR3 protein is CASSQDRDEQYF. CDR3 DNA: TGCGCCAGCAGTCAAGACAGGGACGAGCAGTACTTC. V usage is TRBV23-1 and J usage is TRBJ2-7, with 7 bases lining up with TRBD1. TRBV23-1 is filed as an ORF, its function uncertain. The CDR3 is 12 amino acids. J gave up 5 bases and V 2 bases, and 0 bases lay outside the gene matches.

The chain has TRBV19 and TRBJ1-5; D gene uncertain. The CDR3 is made up of 13 amino acids. Germline values: CDR1 LNHDA, CDR2 SQIVND (reference sequence). V was trimmed by 6 bases and J by 5 bases, leaving 11 bases between them. The CDR3 DNA sequence: TGTGCCAGTAGATCTGGCGGGCATCAGCCCCAGCATTTT. This gives the protein CASRSGGHQPQHF.

V is TRBV30 and J is TRBJ2-7; 11 bases map to TRBD2. The germline CDR1 and CDR2 sequences are GTSNPN and SVGIG (reference sequence). This CDR3 spans 15 amino acids. V lost 2 bases to trimming and J lost 4 bases; unmatched junction nucleotides: 7. The DNA for the CDR3 is TGTGCCTGGAGTAAAACTAGCGGGAGCGGGTACGAGCAGTACTTC. This encodes CAWSKTSGSGYEQYF.

The chain is built from TRBV11-2 and TRBJ2-1; 8 bases align to TRBD2. CDR3 length: 16 residues. Germline assignment: CDR1 SGHAT and CDR2 FQNNGV. V was clipped by 2 bases and J by 1 base; unmatched bases: 4. Here the CDR3 reads CASSLLRGESYNEQFF. The DNA of the CDR3 is TGTGCCAGCAGCTTATTGCGGGGGGAATCCTACAATGAGCAGTTCTTC. Full variable domain (remainder filled in from reference TRBV11-2 and TRBJ2-1): EAGVAQSPRYKIIEKRQSVAFWCNPISGHATLYWYQQILGQGPKLLIQFQNNGVVDDSQLPKDRFSAERLKGVDSTLKIQPAKLEDSAVYLCASSLLRGESYNEQFFGPGTRLTVL.

This clone has just a few counts. V gene TRBV7-9 combines with J gene TRBJ1-1; 9 bases are a match to TRBD1. Germline V CDR1 and CDR2: SEHNR, FQNEAQ (reference sequence). The CDR3 is made up of 16 amino acids. Trimming at V came to 5 bases and at J to 3 bases, leaving 10 bases not matched to a gene. The CDR3 region has the DNA TGTGCCAGCAGCCCTACCGGGACAGGGCGGGACACTGAAGCTTTCTTT. It yields the protein CASSPTGTGRDTEAFF.

The chain's CDR3 is CASSLAINSPLHF. The CDR3 nucleotides are TGTGCCAGCAGCTTGGCCATCAATTCACCCCTCCACTTT. The V call is TRBV7-9, the J call TRBJ1-6; D remains unclear. CDR1 and CDR2 from the germline V gene are SEHNR and FQNEAQ (reference sequence). Trimming left V 3 bases short and J 7 bases short, with 7 bases between. The CDR3 sequence is 13 residues long.

The rearrangement uses TRBV5-4 and TRBJ2-7, with 13 bases matching TRBD2. V lost 3 bases and J lost 2; bases outside the gene matches: 2. The CDR3 totals 15 residues. Germline assignment: CDR1 SGHNT and CDR2 YYREEE (reference sequence). The CDR3 nucleotides are TGTGCCAGCAGCTGGGGGACTAGCGGGGCCTACGAGCAGTACTTC. Translating gives CASSWGTSGAYEQYF.